This T cell receptor (beta chain) was recovered during a study of blood T cells in healthy people across ages. Germline CDR1 reads MNHEY; CDR2 reads SVGEGT. This CDR3 is built from 14 residues. V lost 6 bases to trimming and J lost 4 bases, with 16 bases between them. This clonotype was detected a few times. For the second PCR, which ran for about 7 to 11 cycles, a sample-barcoded 5' primer and a J-beta primer mix were used. Using its own MiXCR run on the 5' RACE reads, TCRdb lists one record per CDR3 protein. Here the sample spans fewer than 1,000,000 distinct CDR3 sequences, 46% being singletons. The V call is TRBV6-2 or TRBV6-3, the J call TRBJ2-7, with D possibly matching TRBD2 (5 bases). Sequencing input: blood. The clonotype comes from a man aged 80 or over in good health. This CDR3 reads CASREGYRGYEQYF. The CDR3 DNA sequence: TGTGCCAGCAGAGAAGGATACAGAGGGTACGAGCAGTACTTC.